The clone carrying this TCR beta chain was detected only a few times. No antigen is known for it. The data are from a study of response to subunit inactivated influenza vaccine. Findings and caveats of the study: The authors put forward the suggestion that each seasonal influenza vaccination may bring in only a limited number of new T cells.

TCRdb fed the RT-PCR reads into MiXCR, producing one record per CDR3 protein. Here the sample spans hundreds of thousands of distinct CDR3 sequences, about 15% being singletons. This CDR3 spans 17 amino acids. V shed 7 bases and J 0 bases; nucleotides not matched to a gene: 4. CDR1 is SGHRS, CDR2 YFSETQ, per germline. The chain couples TRBV5-1 to TRBJ2-1; 16 nucleotides match TRBD2. Sequences were derived from CD4+ T cells sorted from PBMCs, sampled about 24 months after vaccination. The TCR comes from a man between 45 and 75 years old who received an inactivated influenza vaccine. The CDR3: CASGTSGGVFSYNEQFF. The DNA of the CDR3 is TGCGCCAGCGGGACTAGCGGGGGGGTTTTCTCCTACAATGAGCAGTTCTTC.